This T cell receptor beta chain was recovered during a study of T cells in Graves' hyperthyroidism and ophthalmopathy. Study overall: The blood sample was taken at first diagnosis, before treatment began.

The source material, RNA transcripts, was used to amplify TCR beta CDR3 regions. HTBI primers drove first-round RT-PCR of the TCR CDR3. TCRdb analysed the multiplex PCR reads with MiXCR anew, one entry per CDR3 protein. The sample includes roughly 510,000 distinct CDR3 sequences, 20% of them seen just once. The germline gives CDR1 MNHNS, CDR2 SASEGT. V gave up 2 bases and J gave up 4 bases, with 11 bases separating them. The CDR3 spans 14 residues. With a duration under 2 months, the hyperthyroidism was newly diagnosed in patients aged 18 to 65. Each diagnosis was grounded in clinical symptoms, serum thyroxine and TRAb, thyroid ultrasound, and orbital computed tomography.

The genes are TRBV6-1 and TRBJ1-2; tentative D call: TRBD1 (5 bases). The source material was blood. This clonotype originated in a young man with Graves' hyperthyroidism. The CDR3 bases are TGTGCCAGCAGTGAAAGGGGCGAGCTCTATGGCTACACCTTC. This sequence encodes CASSERGELYGYTF.